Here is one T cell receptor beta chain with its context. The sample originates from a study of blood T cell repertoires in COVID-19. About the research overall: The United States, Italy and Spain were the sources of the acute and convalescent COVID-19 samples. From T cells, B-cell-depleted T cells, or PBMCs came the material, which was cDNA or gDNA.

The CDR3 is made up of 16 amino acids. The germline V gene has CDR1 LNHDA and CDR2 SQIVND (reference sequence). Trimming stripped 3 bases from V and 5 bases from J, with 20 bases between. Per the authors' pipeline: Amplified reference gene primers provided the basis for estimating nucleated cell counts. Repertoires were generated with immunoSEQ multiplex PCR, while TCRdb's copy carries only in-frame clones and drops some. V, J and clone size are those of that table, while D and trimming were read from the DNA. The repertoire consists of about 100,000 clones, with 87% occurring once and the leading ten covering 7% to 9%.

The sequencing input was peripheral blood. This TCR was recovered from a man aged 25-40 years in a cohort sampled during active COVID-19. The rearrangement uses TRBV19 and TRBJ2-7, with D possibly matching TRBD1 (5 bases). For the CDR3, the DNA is TGTGCCAGTAGTATTGCCGGTCGGTCAGGGATAAACGAGCAGTACTTC. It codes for CASSIAGRSGINEQYF.